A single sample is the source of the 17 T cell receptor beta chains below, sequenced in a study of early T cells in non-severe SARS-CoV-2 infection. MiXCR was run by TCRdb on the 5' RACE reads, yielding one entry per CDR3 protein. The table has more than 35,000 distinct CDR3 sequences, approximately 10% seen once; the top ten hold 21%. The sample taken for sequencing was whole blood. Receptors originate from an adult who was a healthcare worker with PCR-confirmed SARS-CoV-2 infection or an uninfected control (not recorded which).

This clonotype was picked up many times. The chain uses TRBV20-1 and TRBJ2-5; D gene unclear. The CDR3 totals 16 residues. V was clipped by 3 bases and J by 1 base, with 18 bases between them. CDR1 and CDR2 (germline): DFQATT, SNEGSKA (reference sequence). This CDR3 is CSASGRLGDSQETQYF. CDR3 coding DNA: TGCAGTGCTAGCGGGCGCCTGGGCGATTCCCAAGAGACCCAGTACTTC.

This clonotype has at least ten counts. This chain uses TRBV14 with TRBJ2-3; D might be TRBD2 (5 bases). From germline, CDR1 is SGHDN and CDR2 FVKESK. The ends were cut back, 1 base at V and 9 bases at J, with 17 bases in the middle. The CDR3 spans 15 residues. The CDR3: CASSQAVLRVETQYF. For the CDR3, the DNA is TGTGCCAGCAGCCAAGCGGTATTGAGGGTTGAAACGCAGTATTTT.

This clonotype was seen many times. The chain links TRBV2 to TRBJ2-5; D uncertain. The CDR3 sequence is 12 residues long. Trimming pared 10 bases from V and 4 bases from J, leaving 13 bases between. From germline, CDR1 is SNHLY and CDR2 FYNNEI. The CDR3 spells CATKEGGETQYF. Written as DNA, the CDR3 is TGTGCCACCAAAGAAGGCGGAGAGACCCAGTACTTC.

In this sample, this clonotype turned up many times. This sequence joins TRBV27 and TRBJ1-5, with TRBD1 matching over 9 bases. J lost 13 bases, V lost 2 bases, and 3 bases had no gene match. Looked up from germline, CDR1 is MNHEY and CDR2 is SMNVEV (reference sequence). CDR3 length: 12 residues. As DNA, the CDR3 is TGTGCCAGCAGTTTAGGACAGGGGAAACAGCATTTT. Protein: CASSLGQGKQHF.

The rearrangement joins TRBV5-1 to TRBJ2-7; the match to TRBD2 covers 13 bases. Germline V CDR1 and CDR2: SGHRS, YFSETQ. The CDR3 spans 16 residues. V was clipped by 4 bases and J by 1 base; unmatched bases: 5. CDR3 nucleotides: TGCGCCAGCAGCGGACTAGCGGGAGCCATGTCCTACGAGCAGTACTTC. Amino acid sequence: CASSGLAGAMSYEQYF.

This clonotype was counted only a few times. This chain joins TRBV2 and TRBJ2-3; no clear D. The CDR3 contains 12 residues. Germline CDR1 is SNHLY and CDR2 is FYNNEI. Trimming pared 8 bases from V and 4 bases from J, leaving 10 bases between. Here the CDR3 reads CASVWSSDTQYF. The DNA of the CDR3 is TGTGCCAGCGTCTGGAGCTCAGATACGCAGTATTTT.

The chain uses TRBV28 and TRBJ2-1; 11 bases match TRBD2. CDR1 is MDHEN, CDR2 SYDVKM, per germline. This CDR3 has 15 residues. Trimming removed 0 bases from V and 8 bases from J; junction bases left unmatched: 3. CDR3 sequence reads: CASSLWGTSGYEQFF. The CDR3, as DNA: TGTGCCAGCAGTTTATGGGGGACTAGCGGATATGAGCAGTTCTTC.

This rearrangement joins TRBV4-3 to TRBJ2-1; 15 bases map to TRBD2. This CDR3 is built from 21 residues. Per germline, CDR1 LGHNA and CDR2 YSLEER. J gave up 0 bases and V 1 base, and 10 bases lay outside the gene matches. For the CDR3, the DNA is TGCGCCAGCAGCCAAGTTGGGCCGGGACTAGCGGGAGGTAGCTCCTACAATGAGCAGTTCTTC. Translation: CASSQVGPGLAGGSSYNEQFF.

The CDR3 region is CASRAGGRNIQYF. The CDR3 DNA reads as TGTGCCAGCCGCGCAGGGGGTAGAAACATTCAGTACTTC. The gene calls are TRBV28 and TRBJ2-4; TRBD1 matches 7 bases. Germline V gene sequence: CDR1 MDHEN, CDR2 SYDVKM. With V trimmed by 8 bases and J by 6 bases, 7 bases remained unmatched. CDR3 size: 13 residues.

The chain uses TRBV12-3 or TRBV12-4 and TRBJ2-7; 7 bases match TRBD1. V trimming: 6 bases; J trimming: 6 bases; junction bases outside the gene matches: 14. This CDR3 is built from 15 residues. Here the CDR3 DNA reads TGTGCCAGCAGGACCTTCAGACAGGGCCCTAGCGAGCAGTACTTC. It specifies CASRTFRQGPSEQYF.

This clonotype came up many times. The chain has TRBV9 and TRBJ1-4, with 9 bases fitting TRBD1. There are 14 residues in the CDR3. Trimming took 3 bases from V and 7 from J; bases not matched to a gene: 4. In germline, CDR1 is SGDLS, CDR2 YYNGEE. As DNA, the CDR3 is TGTGCCAGCAGCGCCGGACAGGGGACTGAAAAACTGTTTTTT. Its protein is CASSAGQGTEKLFF.

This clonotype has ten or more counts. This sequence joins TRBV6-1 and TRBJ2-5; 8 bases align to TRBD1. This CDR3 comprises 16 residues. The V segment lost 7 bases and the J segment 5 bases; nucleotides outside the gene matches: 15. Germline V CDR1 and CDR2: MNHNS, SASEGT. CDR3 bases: TGTGCCAGCAACATAGGCACAGGGGGTTGGTTGGAGACCCAGTACTTC. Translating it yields CASNIGTGGWLETQYF.

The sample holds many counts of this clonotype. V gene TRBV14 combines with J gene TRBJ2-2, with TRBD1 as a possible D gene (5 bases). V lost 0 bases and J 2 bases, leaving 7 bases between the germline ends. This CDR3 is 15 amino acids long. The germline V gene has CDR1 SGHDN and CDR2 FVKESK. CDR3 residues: CASSQETENTGELFF. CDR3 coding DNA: TGTGCCAGCAGCCAAGAGACAGAAAACACCGGGGAGCTGTTTTTT.

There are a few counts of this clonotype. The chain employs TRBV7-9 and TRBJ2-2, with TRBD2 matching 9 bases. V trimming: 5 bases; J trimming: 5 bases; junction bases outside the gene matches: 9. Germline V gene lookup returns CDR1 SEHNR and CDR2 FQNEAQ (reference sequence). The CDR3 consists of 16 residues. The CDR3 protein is CASSTTGTSLTGELFF. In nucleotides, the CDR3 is TGTGCCAGCAGCACGACCGGGACTAGCCTTACCGGGGAGCTGTTTTTT.

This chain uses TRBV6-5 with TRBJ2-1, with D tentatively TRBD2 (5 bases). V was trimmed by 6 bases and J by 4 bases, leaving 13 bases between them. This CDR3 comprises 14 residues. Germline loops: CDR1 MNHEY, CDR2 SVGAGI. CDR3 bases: TGTGCCAGCAGGCCGGGAACGAATTACAATGAGCAGTTCTTC. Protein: CASRPGTNYNEQFF.

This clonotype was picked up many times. The CDR3: CAIGRRYIEAFF. As DNA, the CDR3 is TGTGCCATCGGGAGGAGATACATCGAAGCTTTCTTT. This rearrangement joins TRBV6-1 to TRBJ1-1, with no clear D. This CDR3 region has 12 residues. CDR1 is MNHNS, CDR2 SASEGT, per germline. Between the trimmed V and J ends, which lost 10 bases and 8 bases, there was a span of 17 bases.

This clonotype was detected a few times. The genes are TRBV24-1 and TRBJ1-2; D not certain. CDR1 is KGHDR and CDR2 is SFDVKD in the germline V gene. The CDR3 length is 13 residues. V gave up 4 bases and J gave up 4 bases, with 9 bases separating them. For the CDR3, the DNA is TGTGCCACCAGTGAACGGGGAACCTATGGCTACACCTTC. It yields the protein CATSERGTYGYTF.